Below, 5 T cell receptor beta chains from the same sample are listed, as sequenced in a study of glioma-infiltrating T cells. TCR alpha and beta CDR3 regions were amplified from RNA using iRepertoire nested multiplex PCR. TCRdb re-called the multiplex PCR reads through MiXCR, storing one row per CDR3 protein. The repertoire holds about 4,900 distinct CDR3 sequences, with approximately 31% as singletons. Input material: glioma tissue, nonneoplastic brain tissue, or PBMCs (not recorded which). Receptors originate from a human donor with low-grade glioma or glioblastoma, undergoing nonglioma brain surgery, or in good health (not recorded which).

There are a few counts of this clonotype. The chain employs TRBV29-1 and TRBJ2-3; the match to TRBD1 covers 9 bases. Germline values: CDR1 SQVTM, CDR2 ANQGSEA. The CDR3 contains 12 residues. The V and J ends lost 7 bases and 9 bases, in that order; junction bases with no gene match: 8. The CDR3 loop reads CSAGTGSQTQYF. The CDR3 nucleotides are TGCAGCGCCGGGACAGGGAGTCAGACGCAGTATTTT.

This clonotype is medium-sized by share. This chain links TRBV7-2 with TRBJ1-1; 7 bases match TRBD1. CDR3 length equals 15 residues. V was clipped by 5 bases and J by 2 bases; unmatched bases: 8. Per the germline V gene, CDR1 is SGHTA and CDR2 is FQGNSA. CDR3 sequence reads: CASSLTGTANTEAFF. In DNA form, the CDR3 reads TGTGCCAGCAGCCTTACCGGGACAGCTAACACTGAAGCTTTCTTT.

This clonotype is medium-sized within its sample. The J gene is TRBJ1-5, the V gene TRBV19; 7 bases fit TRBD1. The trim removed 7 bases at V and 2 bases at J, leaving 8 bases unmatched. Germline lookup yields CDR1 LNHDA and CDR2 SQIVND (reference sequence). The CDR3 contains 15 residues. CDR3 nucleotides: TGTGCCAGTACCGAACAGGGGACGGGCAATCAGCCCCAGCATTTT. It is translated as CASTEQGTGNQPQHF. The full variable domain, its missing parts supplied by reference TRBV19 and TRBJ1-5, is DGGITQSPKYLFRKEGQNVTLSCEQNLNHDAMYWYRQDPGQGLRLIYYSQIVNDFQKGDIAEGYSVSREKKESFPLTVTSAQKNPTAFYLCASTEQGTGNQPQHFGDGTRLSIL.

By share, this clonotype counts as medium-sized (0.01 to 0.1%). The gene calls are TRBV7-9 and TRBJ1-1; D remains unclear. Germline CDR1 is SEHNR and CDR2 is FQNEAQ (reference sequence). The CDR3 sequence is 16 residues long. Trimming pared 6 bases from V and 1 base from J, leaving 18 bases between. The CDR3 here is CASRDVGRSSNTEAFF. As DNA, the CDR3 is TGTGCCAGCAGGGATGTGGGTCGGTCATCGAACACTGAAGCTTTCTTT. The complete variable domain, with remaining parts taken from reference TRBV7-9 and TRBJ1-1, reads DTGVSQNPRHKITKRGQNVTFRCDPISEHNRLYWYRQTLGQGPEFLTYFQNEAQLEKSRLLSDRFSAERPKGSFSTLEIQRTEQGDSAMYLCASRDVGRSSNTEAFFGQGTRLTVV.

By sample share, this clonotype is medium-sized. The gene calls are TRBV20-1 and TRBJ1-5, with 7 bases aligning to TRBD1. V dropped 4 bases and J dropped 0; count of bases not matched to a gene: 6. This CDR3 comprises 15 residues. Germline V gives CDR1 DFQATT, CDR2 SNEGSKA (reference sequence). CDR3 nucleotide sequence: TGCAGTGCTACCGAAGGGGGCTTTAGCAATCAGCCCCAGCATTTT. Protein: CSATEGGFSNQPQHF.